The clone carrying this T cell receptor beta chain has a count of ten or more. The TCR beta CDR3 regions underwent amplification using RNA transcripts as the source. First-round RT-PCR targeting the TCR CDR3 was performed with the HTBI primer set. TCRdb reprocessed the multiplex PCR reads via MiXCR and lists one record per CDR3 protein. This table has 250,000 to 400,000 distinct CDR3 sequences, approximately 15% appearing once. The data derive from a study of T cells in Graves' hyperthyroidism and ophthalmopathy. Trimming removed 8 bases from V and 2 bases from J; junction bases left unmatched: 14. The CDR3 has 16 amino acids. Germline CDR1 MNHEY, CDR2 SMNVEV (reference sequence).

V usage is TRBV27 and J usage is TRBJ2-5; 7 bases are a match to TRBD1. The source is a woman in her 40s with Graves' ophthalmopathy. Specimen: blood. CDR3 sequence reads: CASEARDSGPQETQYF. The CDR3 DNA reads as TGTGCCAGCGAGGCTCGGGACAGTGGCCCTCAAGAGACCCAGTACTTC.